This T cell receptor (beta chain) was recovered during a study of HIV-infected patients and healthy controls. Study-level points and caveats: Diversity differences between study cohorts were not due to their slight age and sex differences. Only sixteen HIV-infected individuals were processed, a major limit on how widely findings apply. Healthy controls shared more CDR3 sequences between individuals than HIV-infected patients did.

The CDR3 extends over 17 amino acids. The germline V gene has CDR1 LGHNA and CDR2 YNFKEQ. V trimming: 0 bases; J trimming: 9 bases; junction bases outside the gene matches: 10. Antiretroviral therapy had run roughly three months, about 14 weeks, before follow-up blood collection. The repertoire came from unfractionated whole blood and reflected all unsorted peripheral T cells. Reverse transcription used around 500 ng RNA and constant-region primers for alpha and beta. Alpha and beta chain libraries were made separately by chain-specific third strand synthesis with multiplexing indices. Two random hexamers, added before amplification and joined, formed each molecule's 12-nucleotide barcode. TCRdb re-called the 5' RACE reads through MiXCR, storing one row per CDR3 protein. The data contain 10,000 to 11,000 distinct CDR3 sequences, roughly 5.7% of them singletons. In this sample, this clonotype turned up many times. Its antigen is not identified.

This specimen was blood, taken during antiretroviral therapy. The chain carries TRBV4-2 and TRBJ2-1; the match to TRBD2 covers 11 bases. The receptor comes from an adult with HIV infection. The donor label of this sample is uncertain. The CDR3 sequence: CASSQDPSGRIFGEQFF. In nucleotides, the CDR3 is TGTGCCAGCAGCCAAGATCCTAGCGGGAGGATATTCGGTGAGCAGTTCTTC.